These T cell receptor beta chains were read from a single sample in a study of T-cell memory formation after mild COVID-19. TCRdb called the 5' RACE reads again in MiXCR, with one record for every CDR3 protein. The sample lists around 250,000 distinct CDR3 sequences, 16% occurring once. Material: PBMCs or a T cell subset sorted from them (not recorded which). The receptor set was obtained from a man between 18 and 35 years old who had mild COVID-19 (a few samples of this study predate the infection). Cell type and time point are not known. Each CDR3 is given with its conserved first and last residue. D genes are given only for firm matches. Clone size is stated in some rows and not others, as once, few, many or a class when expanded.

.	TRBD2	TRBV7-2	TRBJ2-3	CASSRRLALTDTQYF	TGTGCCAGCAGCCGAAGACTAGCGCTTACAGATACGCAGTATTTT
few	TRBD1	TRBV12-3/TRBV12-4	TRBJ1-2	CASSRLRTGGSYGYTF	TGTGCCAGCAGTCGACTTCGGACAGGGGGTTCGTATGGCTACACCTTC
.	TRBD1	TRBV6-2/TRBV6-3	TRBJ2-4	CASSRTGRVAKNIQYF	TGTGCCAGCTCCCGGACAGGCCGGGTTGCCAAAAACATTCAGTACTTC
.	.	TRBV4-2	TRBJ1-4	CASSPQATNEKLFF	TGTGCCAGCAGCCCCCAGGCAACTAATGAAAAACTGTTTTTT
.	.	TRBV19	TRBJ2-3	CASSRMGTSTDTQYF	TGTGCCAGTAGTAGGATGGGGACATCCACAGATACGCAGTATTTT
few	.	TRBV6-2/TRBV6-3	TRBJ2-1	CASSYAPPQGSEQFF	TGTGCCAGCAGTTACGCCCCTCCTCAGGGCAGTGAGCAGTTCTTC
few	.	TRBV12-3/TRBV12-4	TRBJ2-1	CASSSTSRRSNEQFF	TGTGCCAGCAGTTCTACTAGCCGGCGATCCAATGAGCAGTTCTTC
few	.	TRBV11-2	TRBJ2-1	CASTLSGGPRSYNEQFF	TGTGCCAGCACCCTTTCTGGGGGGCCCAGATCCTACAATGAGCAGTTCTTC
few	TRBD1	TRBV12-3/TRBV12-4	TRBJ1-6	CASSLDRVDNSPLHF	TGTGCCAGCAGTCTCGACAGGGTAGATAATTCACCCCTCCACTTT
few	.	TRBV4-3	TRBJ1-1	CASSQDTDAGTEAFF	TGCGCCAGCAGCCAAGATACCGATGCGGGCACTGAAGCTTTCTTT
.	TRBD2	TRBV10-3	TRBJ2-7	CAISDLLAGRSYEQYF	TGTGCCATCAGTGACCTGCTAGCGGGGCGCTCCTACGAGCAGTACTTC
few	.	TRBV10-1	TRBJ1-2	CASRGGRSYGYTF	TGCGCCAGCAGAGGAGGCAGGAGCTATGGCTACACCTTC
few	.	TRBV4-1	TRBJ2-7	CASSRQESSYEQYF	TGCGCCAGCAGCAGACAGGAGAGCTCCTACGAGCAGTACTTC
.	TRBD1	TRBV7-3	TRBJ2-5	CASSLRAQGPQETQYF	TGTGCCAGCAGCCTAAGGGCACAGGGGCCCCAAGAGACCCAGTACTTC
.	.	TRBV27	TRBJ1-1	CASSMYRETTEAFF	TGTGCCAGCAGTATGTACAGGGAGACCACTGAAGCTTTCTTT
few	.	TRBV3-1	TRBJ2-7	CASSLGTSTSYEQYF	TGTGCCAGCAGTCTGGGGACTTCGACATCCTACGAGCAGTACTTC
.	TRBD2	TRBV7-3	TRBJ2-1	CASSQSGGTSHEQFF	TGTGCCAGCAGCCAGAGCGGGGGGACATCGCATGAGCAGTTCTTC